These 11 T cell receptor beta chains were all obtained from the same sample, sequenced in a study of OX40 agonist ivuxolimab in advanced cancers. Some clones are missing from TCRdb's copy, which holds only in-frame ones; the method was immunoSEQ multiplex PCR. The top ten hold more than 0.95% of the sample, which has 45,000 to 55,000 clones, roughly 83% seen once. The sequencing used CD4+ or CD8+ T cells sorted from blood, collected in a trial of the OX40 agonist ivuxolimab. All receptors derive from an adult with an advanced solid tumor such as melanoma, head and neck, liver or kidney cancer.

This sequence joins TRBV6-7 and TRBJ2-7, with 12 nucleotides matching TRBD2. TRBV6-7 is labeled an ORF, and its function is uncertain. V lost 1 base to trimming and J lost 3 bases; unmatched junction nucleotides: 7. The CDR3 spans 17 residues. As DNA, the CDR3 is TGTGCCAGCAGTTACTTTTGGACTAGCGGGGACCTCTACGAGCAGTACTTC. It translates to CASSYFWTSGDLYEQYF.

This sequence joins TRBV11-3 and TRBJ2-1; D call uncertain. The germline V gene has CDR1 SGHNT and CDR2 YENEEA. This CDR3 is 11 amino acids long. The V end was cut by 0 bases, the J end by 8 bases, with 2 bases between. The CDR3 DNA reads TGTGCCAGCAGCTTAGATGATGAGCAGTTCTTC. Translation gives CASSLDDEQFF.

The table lists this clone with a count of one. The genes are TRBV5-5 and TRBJ2-3, with D possibly matching TRBD1 (6 bases). Germline lookup yields CDR1 SGHKS and CDR2 YYEKEE (reference sequence). V lost 4 bases and J lost 1, with 19 bases in between. The CDR3 is made up of 17 amino acids. The CDR3 bases are TGTGCCAGCAGCCTGGGGGCGACAGGACTGGGCACAGATACGCAGTATTTT. Translating it yields CASSLGATGLGTDTQYF.

The V gene is TRBV5-1, the J gene TRBJ1-6; possibly TRBD1 for D (5 bases). Trimming left V 2 bases short and J 9 bases short, with 12 bases between. The CDR3 runs to 14 residues. Germline CDR1 is SGHRS and CDR2 is YFSETQ. CDR3 region: CASSFAGVGSPLHF. Here the CDR3 DNA reads TGCGCCAGCAGCTTCGCGGGGGTCGGTTCACCCCTCCACTTT. Combining the CDR3 with reference TRBV5-1 and TRBJ1-6 gives the whole variable domain KAGVTQTPRYLIKTRGQQVTLSCSPISGHRSVSWYQQTPGQGLQFLFEYFSETQRNKGNFPGRFSGRQFSNSRSEMNVSTLELGDSALYLCASSFAGVGSPLHFGNGTRLTVT.

V and J are TRBV6-1 and TRBJ2-7; D is undetermined. V lost 5 bases to trimming and J lost 3 bases, with 5 bases between them. The CDR3 sequence is 11 residues long. In germline, CDR1 is MNHNS, CDR2 SASEGT. CDR3 in amino acids: CASSSIYEQYF. The CDR3 nucleotides read TGTGCCAGCAGTTCGATCTACGAGCAGTACTTC.

This clone has only a few counts. The chain links TRBV27 to TRBJ2-7, with D possibly matching TRBD1 (5 bases). This CDR3 has 15 residues. Germline V gene lookup returns CDR1 MNHEY and CDR2 SMNVEV (reference sequence). Trimming stripped 1 base from V and 0 bases from J, with 10 bases between. The CDR3 is CASSLYGRDSYEQYF. CDR3 coding DNA: TGTGCCAGCAGTTTATACGGCAGGGACTCCTACGAGCAGTACTTC.

The V call is TRBV6-4, the J call TRBJ1-1, with TRBD1 as a possible D gene (6 bases). Germline lookup yields CDR1 MRHNA and CDR2 SNTAGT. The CDR3 has 14 amino acids. Trimming shortened V by 8 bases and J by 0 bases, and 13 bases separated the two germline ends. CDR3 residues: CASQLDRMNTEAFF. In nucleotides, the CDR3 is TGTGCCAGCCAATTGGACAGAATGAACACTGAAGCTTTCTTT.

The chain uses TRBV11-3 and TRBJ2-3, with D possibly matching TRBD1 (5 bases). This CDR3 region has 15 residues. Trimming shortened V by 1 base and J by 0 bases, and 8 bases separated the two germline ends. Germline-derived CDR1 and CDR2 are SGHNT and YENEEA. DNA for the CDR3: TGTGCCAGCAGCTTAGGGCGACAGAGCACAGATACGCAGTATTTT. It is translated as CASSLGRQSTDTQYF.

This clone turned up a few times. V gene TRBV18 combines with J gene TRBJ1-2; D unresolved. CDR1 and CDR2 (germline): KGHSH, LQKENI. This CDR3 is built from 13 residues. Trimming pared 2 bases from V and 4 bases from J, leaving 8 bases between. The DNA for the CDR3 is TGTGCCAGCTCACCAAAGACGGCCTATGGCTACACCTTC. This gives the protein CASSPKTAYGYTF.

The V gene is TRBV7-9, the J gene TRBJ1-5, with D maybe TRBD1 (6 bases). The CDR3 consists of 14 residues. Per germline, CDR1 SEHNR and CDR2 FQNEAQ (reference sequence). V shed 4 bases and J shed 7 bases, with 14 bases lying between them. CDR3 sequence: CASSSDGGAQPQHF. In DNA form, the CDR3 reads TGTGCCAGCAGCTCCGACGGGGGCGCCCAGCCCCAGCATTTT. Looking up the rest from reference TRBV7-9 and TRBJ1-5 gives the full variable domain: DTGVSQNPRHKITKRGQNVTFRCDPISEHNRLYWYRQTLGQGPEFLTYFQNEAQLEKSRLLSDRFSAERPKGSFSTLEIQRTEQGDSAMYLCASSSDGGAQPQHFGDGTRLSIL.

The V gene is TRBV19, the J gene TRBJ2-2, with TRBD1 matching 9 bases. The junction had 5 bases not matched to a gene; V was cut back by 6 bases and J by 6 bases. CDR3 length equals 14 residues. Germline CDR1 is LNHDA and CDR2 is SQIVND (reference sequence). The CDR3 bases are TGTGCCAGTAGGGGGACAGGGATCGCCGGGGAGCTGTTTTTT. Translating it yields CASRGTGIAGELFF.